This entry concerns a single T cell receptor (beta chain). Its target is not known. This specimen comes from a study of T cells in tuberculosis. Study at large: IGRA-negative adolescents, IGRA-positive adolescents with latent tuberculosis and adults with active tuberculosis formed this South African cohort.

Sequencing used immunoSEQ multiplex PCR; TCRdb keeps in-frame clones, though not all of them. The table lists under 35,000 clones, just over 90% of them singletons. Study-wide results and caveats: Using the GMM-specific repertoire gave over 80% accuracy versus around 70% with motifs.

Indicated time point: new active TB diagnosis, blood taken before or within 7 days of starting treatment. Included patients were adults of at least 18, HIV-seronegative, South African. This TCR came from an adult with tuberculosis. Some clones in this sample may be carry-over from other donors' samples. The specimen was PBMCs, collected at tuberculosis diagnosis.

The CDR3 coding sequence is TGTGCCAGCAGCTTGTACGGGACTAGCGGGGGAGGAGATACGCAGTATTTT. Encoded protein: CASSLYGTSGGGDTQYF. The chain couples TRBV7-8 to TRBJ2-3; 14 bases map to TRBD2. J lost 5 bases, V lost 3 bases, and 7 bases had no gene match. The CDR3 runs to 17 residues. Germline V gene lookup returns CDR1 SGHVS and CDR2 FQNEAQ.